Listed here are 3 T cell receptor beta chains from one sample, sequenced in a study of blood T cell repertoires in COVID-19. The method was immunoSEQ multiplex PCR; TCRdb's version includes in-frame clones alone and lacks a portion of them. The sample holds 90,000 to 100,000 clones, approximately 84% seen once. The sequenced sample consisted of peripheral blood. The receptor set was obtained from a man aged 60 to 75 with acute or convalescent COVID-19.

The chain couples TRBV6-5 to TRBJ2-4, with 12 bases matching TRBD1. The CDR3 loop spans 14 amino acids. Trimming at V came to 8 bases and at J to 6 bases, leaving 5 bases not matched to a gene. Germline values: CDR1 MNHEY, CDR2 SVGAGI. The DNA of the CDR3 is TGTGCCAGCGGGGACAGGGGGCTTGGAAACATTCAGTACTTC. Amino acids: CASGDRGLGNIQYF.

The chain links TRBV24-1 to TRBJ1-4; tentatively, D is TRBD1 (5 bases). Germline loops: CDR1 KGHDR, CDR2 SFDVKD. Trimming left V 3 bases short and J 0 bases short, with 7 bases between. The length of the CDR3 is 15 residues. The CDR3 protein is CATSDGGTTNEKLFF. The DNA for the CDR3 is TGTGCCACCAGTGATGGGGGGACAACTAATGAAAAACTGTTTTTT.

The CDR3 sequence is CASSGDRNSNQPQHF. CDR3 bases: TGTGCCAGCAGCGGGGACAGAAATAGCAATCAGCCCCAGCATTTT. The V call is TRBV2, the J call TRBJ1-5; 7 positions match TRBD1. V shed 6 bases and J 0 bases; nucleotides not matched to a gene: 5. Germline V gives CDR1 SNHLY, CDR2 FYNNEI. The CDR3 runs 15 residues.